This note documents a single TCR beta chain sequence. Its antigen remains unidentified. 5'RACE with constant-segment primers built TCRalpha and TCRbeta cDNA libraries with UMIs. TCRdb itself ran the 5' RACE reads through MiXCR, one entry per CDR3 protein. The table includes approximately 390,000 distinct CDR3 sequences, roughly 15% detected once. The data were obtained in a study of T-cell memory formation after mild COVID-19. Study-wide findings and caveats: Whereas later expanders leaned CD4+, clones contracting day 15 to 85 showed a balanced CD4/CD8 makeup. CD4+ contracting clones were mainly CM and EM; CD8+ ones, EMRA.

The V and J ends lost 8 bases and 2 bases respectively, with 12 bases between them. This CDR3 is built from 13 residues. The TCR was taken from a man between 18 and 35 years old who had mild COVID-19 (a few samples of this study predate the infection). Cell type and time point are not known. The chain uses TRBV12-3 or TRBV12-4 and TRBJ2-5, with a possible D match to TRBD2 (5 bases). The sequenced sample consisted of PBMCs or a T cell subset sorted from them (not recorded which). The CDR3, as DNA: TGTGCCAGCGGTAGGGAGAATCAAGAGACCCAGTACTTC. Residues: CASGRENQETQYF.